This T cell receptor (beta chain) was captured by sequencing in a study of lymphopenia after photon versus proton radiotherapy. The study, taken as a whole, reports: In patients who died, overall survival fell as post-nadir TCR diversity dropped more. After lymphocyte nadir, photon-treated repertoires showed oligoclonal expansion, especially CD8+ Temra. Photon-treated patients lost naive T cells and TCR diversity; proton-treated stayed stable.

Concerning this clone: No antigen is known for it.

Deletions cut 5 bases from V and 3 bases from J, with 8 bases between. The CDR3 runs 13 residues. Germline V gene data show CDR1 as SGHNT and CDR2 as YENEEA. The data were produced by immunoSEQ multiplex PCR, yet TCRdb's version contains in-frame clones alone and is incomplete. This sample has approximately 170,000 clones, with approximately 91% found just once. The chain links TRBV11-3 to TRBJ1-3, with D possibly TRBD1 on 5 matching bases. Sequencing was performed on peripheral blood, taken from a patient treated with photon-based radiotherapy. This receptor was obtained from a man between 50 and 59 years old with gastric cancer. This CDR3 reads CASSNDSGNTIYF. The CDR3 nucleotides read TGTGCCAGCAGCAACGACAGTGGAAACACCATATATTTT.